This is a list of T cell receptor beta chains from one sample in a study of T cell responses to AZD1222 COVID-19 vaccine. The data were produced by immunoSEQ multiplex PCR, yet TCRdb's version contains in-frame clones alone and is incomplete. The table records some 98,000 clones, approximately 84% of them present only once. Source: peripheral blood, taken 28 days after the second AZD1222 dose. These receptors all come from an adult who received the AZD1222 COVID-19 vaccine. The CDR3 runs from the conserved cysteine through the conserved F or W. The order of the fields is J gene, V gene, clone size, D gene, CDR3 DNA, CDR3 protein. The D gene is left open where the match is weak. Clone sizes are given selectively: once, few, many, or a class where the clone is expanded.

j_call: TRBJ2-7
v_call: TRBV20-1
clone_size: .
d_call: .
cdr3_nt: TGCAGTGCTAGTAGATTGGGGAATCGGGCCTACGAGCAGTACTTC
cdr3_aa: CSASRLGNRAYEQYF

j_call: TRBJ1-6
v_call: TRBV18
clone_size: .
d_call: .
cdr3_nt: TGTGCCAGCTCACCAGAACCGGGTGTCGGATCACCCCTCCACTTT
cdr3_aa: CASSPEPGVGSPLHF

j_call: TRBJ1-2
v_call: TRBV7-6
clone_size: once
d_call: .
cdr3_nt: TGTGCCAGCAGCCCGGGGGAGCGGTCGGGCTACACCTTC
cdr3_aa: CASSPGERSGYTF

j_call: TRBJ1-2
v_call: TRBV18
clone_size: .
d_call: .
cdr3_nt: TGTGCCAGCTCACCACCGGGAGATACTAACTATGGCTACACCTTC
cdr3_aa: CASSPPGDTNYGYTF

j_call: TRBJ1-1
v_call: TRBV2
clone_size: once
d_call: .
cdr3_nt: TGTGCCAGCAGTGAAGGATGGGCCGGTTTTGAAGCTTTCTTT
cdr3_aa: CASSEGWAGFEAFF

j_call: TRBJ2-3
v_call: TRBV5-5
clone_size: .
d_call: .
cdr3_nt: TGTGCCAGCAGCTTGGGTTTAGATACGCAGTATTTT
cdr3_aa: CASSLGLDTQYF

j_call: TRBJ1-2
v_call: TRBV9
clone_size: .
d_call: TRBD1
cdr3_nt: TGTGCCAGCAGCCCCCCGACAGGGACTTACGGCTACACCTTC
cdr3_aa: CASSPPTGTYGYTF

j_call: TRBJ1-5
v_call: TRBV5-1
clone_size: .
d_call: .
cdr3_nt: TGCGCCAGCAGCCTTTCTGGCAATCAGCCCCAGCATTTT
cdr3_aa: CASSLSGNQPQHF

j_call: TRBJ1-2
v_call: TRBV7-8
clone_size: .
d_call: .
cdr3_nt: TGTGCCAGCAGCTTAGGGACAGTTCCCGATGGCTACACCTTC
cdr3_aa: CASSLGTVPDGYTF

j_call: TRBJ1-1
v_call: TRBV12-5
clone_size: .
d_call: .
cdr3_nt: TGTGCTAGTGGTGCCAACAAGGGTACTGAAGCTTTCTTT
cdr3_aa: CASGANKGTEAFF

j_call: TRBJ2-7
v_call: TRBV11-1
clone_size: .
d_call: .
cdr3_nt: TGTGCCAGCAGCTTGGGGCCAGGGAGGTACGAGCAGTACTTC
cdr3_aa: CASSLGPGRYEQYF

j_call: TRBJ1-1
v_call: TRBV4-1
clone_size: .
d_call: .
cdr3_nt: TGCGCCAGCAGCTACTATAACACTGAAGCTTTCTTT
cdr3_aa: CASSYYNTEAFF

j_call: TRBJ2-3
v_call: TRBV4-1
clone_size: .
d_call: TRBD1
cdr3_nt: TGCGCCAGCAGCCAAGCCTGGAGACAGGGGCCGGGATCAGATACGCAGTATTTT
cdr3_aa: CASSQAWRQGPGSDTQYF

j_call: TRBJ1-1
v_call: TRBV5-4
clone_size: .
d_call: .
cdr3_nt: TGTGCCAGCAGCTTTGGAGGGGCAACTGAAGCTTTCTTT
cdr3_aa: CASSFGGATEAFF

j_call: TRBJ1-1
v_call: TRBV3-1/TRBV3-2
clone_size: .
d_call: .
cdr3_nt: TGTGCCAGCAGCCAAGCCCGGACAGCGAGGACTGAAGCTTTCTTT
cdr3_aa: CASSQARTARTEAFF

j_call: TRBJ1-5
v_call: TRBV19
clone_size: once
d_call: .
cdr3_nt: TGTGCCAGTAGTTTCCCGGGTGGGGGAAATCAGCCCCAGCATTTT
cdr3_aa: CASSFPGGGNQPQHF

j_call: TRBJ2-1
v_call: TRBV5-4
clone_size: .
d_call: TRBD1
cdr3_nt: TGTGCCAGCAGAACAGGGGGCCGGAATGAGCAGTTCTTC
cdr3_aa: CASRTGGRNEQFF

j_call: TRBJ2-1
v_call: TRBV28
clone_size: few
d_call: TRBD1
cdr3_nt: TGTGCCAGCAGAGGGACAGGGGACAATGAGCAGTTCTTC
cdr3_aa: CASRGTGDNEQFF

j_call: TRBJ2-7
v_call: TRBV5-1
clone_size: .
d_call: TRBD2
cdr3_nt: TGCGCCAGCAGCCGGGGAGCGGGAGTGGACGAGCAGTACTTC
cdr3_aa: CASSRGAGVDEQYF

j_call: TRBJ2-7
v_call: TRBV6-5
clone_size: once
d_call: .
cdr3_nt: TGTGCCAGCAGATCGCAAGGCGTTTACGAGCAGTACTTC
cdr3_aa: CASRSQGVYEQYF

j_call: TRBJ1-1
v_call: TRBV27
clone_size: .
d_call: TRBD1
cdr3_nt: TGTGCCAGCAGTTTTTGGGACAGGGGGCAGGCTTTCTTT
cdr3_aa: CASSFWDRGQAFF

j_call: TRBJ2-1
v_call: TRBV5-1
clone_size: .
d_call: .
cdr3_nt: TGCGCCAGCAGCTTGGAGTGGGGTGGTGGGACGAATGAGCAGTTCTTC
cdr3_aa: CASSLEWGGGTNEQFF

j_call: TRBJ1-3
v_call: TRBV4-3
clone_size: .
d_call: TRBD1
cdr3_nt: TGCGCCAGCAGCCAAGAAGGGACAGGGCGAAACACCATATATTTT
cdr3_aa: CASSQEGTGRNTIYF

j_call: TRBJ1-3
v_call: TRBV2
clone_size: .
d_call: .
cdr3_nt: TGTGCCAGCAGTGAAGGGCGCAGCTCTGGAAACACCATATATTTT
cdr3_aa: CASSEGRSSGNTIYF

j_call: TRBJ2-2
v_call: TRBV9
clone_size: .
d_call: TRBD2
cdr3_nt: TGTGCCAGCAGCTCAGGACTAGCGGAGGGGTCGGGCACCGGGGAGCTGTTTTTT
cdr3_aa: CASSSGLAEGSGTGELFF

j_call: TRBJ2-2
v_call: TRBV25-1
clone_size: .
d_call: TRBD1
cdr3_nt: TGTGCCAGCAGTGCCGACAGGGCCACCGGGGAGCTGTTTTTT
cdr3_aa: CASSADRATGELFF

j_call: TRBJ1-2
v_call: TRBV15
clone_size: .
d_call: TRBD1
cdr3_nt: TGTGCCACCGGGACAGGGTATGGCTACACCTTC
cdr3_aa: CATGTGYGYTF

j_call: TRBJ1-2
v_call: TRBV7-9
clone_size: .
d_call: .
cdr3_nt: TGTGCCAGCAGCTTAGAGGGAGGCTATGGCTACACCTTC
cdr3_aa: CASSLEGGYGYTF

j_call: TRBJ1-2
v_call: TRBV6-4
clone_size: .
d_call: .
cdr3_nt: TGTGCCAGCAGCGATGGGATAAATCTATATGGCTACACCTTC
cdr3_aa: CASSDGINLYGYTF

j_call: TRBJ2-5
v_call: TRBV5-1
clone_size: .
d_call: TRBD2
cdr3_nt: TGCGCCAGCAGCGCCGGGACTAGCGTATCGGAGACCCAGTACTTC
cdr3_aa: CASSAGTSVSETQYF

j_call: TRBJ1-2
v_call: TRBV2
clone_size: .
d_call: TRBD1
cdr3_nt: TGTGCCAGCTTTGAGGACAGGCTTAACTATGGCTACACCTTC
cdr3_aa: CASFEDRLNYGYTF

j_call: TRBJ2-7
v_call: TRBV2
clone_size: .
d_call: .
cdr3_nt: TGTGCCAGCAGATGGGACCGAGGGACCTACGAGCAGTACTTC
cdr3_aa: CASRWDRGTYEQYF

j_call: TRBJ1-5
v_call: TRBV7-2
clone_size: .
d_call: .
cdr3_nt: TGTGCCAGCAGCAGTAGCGATCTTCAGCCCCAGCATTTT
cdr3_aa: CASSSSDLQPQHF

j_call: TRBJ2-2
v_call: TRBV5-1
clone_size: .
d_call: TRBD1
cdr3_nt: TGCGCCAGCAGCCAGGGACAGGGGGTGAACACCGGGGAGCTGTTTTTT
cdr3_aa: CASSQGQGVNTGELFF

j_call: TRBJ2-7
v_call: TRBV19
clone_size: .
d_call: .
cdr3_nt: TGTGCCAGTAGCATGGGACTGGCGGCCTACGAGCAGTACTTC
cdr3_aa: CASSMGLAAYEQYF

j_call: TRBJ2-2
v_call: TRBV5-1
clone_size: .
d_call: .
cdr3_nt: TGCGCCAGCAGGCAGGAAACGAACACCGGGGAGCTGTTTTTT
cdr3_aa: CASRQETNTGELFF

j_call: TRBJ2-7
v_call: TRBV6-1
clone_size: .
d_call: TRBD1
cdr3_nt: TGTGCCAGCAGTGAATTTGAGGACAGGGTTTTGGGAGCGCGCTACGAGCAGTACTTC
cdr3_aa: CASSEFEDRVLGARYEQYF

j_call: TRBJ2-7
v_call: TRBV4-1
clone_size: .
d_call: .
cdr3_nt: TGCGCCAGCAGCCCAGTAAGCTCCTACGAGCAGTACTTC
cdr3_aa: CASSPVSSYEQYF

j_call: TRBJ2-4
v_call: TRBV5-6
clone_size: once
d_call: .
cdr3_nt: TGTGCCAGCAGCTTGAAATCAGCCAAAAACATTCAGTACTTC
cdr3_aa: CASSLKSAKNIQYF

j_call: TRBJ2-1
v_call: TRBV7-2
clone_size: .
d_call: .
cdr3_nt: TGTGCCAGCAGCCCGGGACCCATCGCCTACAATGAGCAGTTCTTC
cdr3_aa: CASSPGPIAYNEQFF

j_call: TRBJ1-4
v_call: TRBV7-2
clone_size: .
d_call: TRBD1
cdr3_nt: TGTGCCAGCAGCCCCGGAGACAGGGGACGTAATGAAAAACTGTTTTTT
cdr3_aa: CASSPGDRGRNEKLFF

j_call: TRBJ2-1
v_call: TRBV25-1
clone_size: few
d_call: .
cdr3_nt: TGTGCCAGCAGCGCGCGACTGGGCTCCTACAATGAGCAGTTCTTC
cdr3_aa: CASSARLGSYNEQFF

j_call: TRBJ1-2
v_call: TRBV12-3/TRBV12-4
clone_size: .
d_call: .
cdr3_nt: TGTGCCAGCAGTTTTGCGGACGGACCTGAGAGGACCTTC
cdr3_aa: CASSFADGPERTF

j_call: TRBJ1-6
v_call: TRBV10-3
clone_size: .
d_call: TRBD1
cdr3_nt: TGTGCCAACGCCCCGGGACAGGGGAATAATTCACCCCTCCACTTT
cdr3_aa: CANAPGQGNNSPLHF

j_call: TRBJ2-6
v_call: TRBV4-1
clone_size: .
d_call: TRBD1
cdr3_nt: TGCGCCAGCAGCCAAGATGGGGGACAGTACACTGGGGCCAACGTCCTGACTTTC
cdr3_aa: CASSQDGGQYTGANVLTF

j_call: TRBJ2-1
v_call: TRBV28
clone_size: .
d_call: TRBD2
cdr3_nt: TGTGCCAGCAGTTTTTATCTAGCGGGACGCAATGAGCAGTTCTTC
cdr3_aa: CASSFYLAGRNEQFF

j_call: TRBJ1-2
v_call: TRBV19
clone_size: .
d_call: .
cdr3_nt: TGTGCCAGTAACGACTTGGGGTGGTATGGCTACACCTTC
cdr3_aa: CASNDLGWYGYTF

j_call: TRBJ1-2
v_call: TRBV14
clone_size: .
d_call: .
cdr3_nt: TGTGCCAGCAGCCAAACCTTCTATGGCTACACCTTC
cdr3_aa: CASSQTFYGYTF

j_call: TRBJ1-1
v_call: TRBV4-1
clone_size: few
d_call: .
cdr3_nt: TGCGCCAGCAGCCAAGAAGGTACATTCGCTGAAGCTTTCTTT
cdr3_aa: CASSQEGTFAEAFF